The T cell receptor (beta chain) described here comes from a study of radiation and T cells in renal cell carcinoma. TCRdb keeps only in-frame clones here, not all; method: immunoSEQ multiplex PCR. The profile shows 97,000 or so clones, around 84% of them singletons. Time point denoted: blood 4 weeks post-SBRT, at nephrectomy. The treatment denotes: 15 Gy SBRT to primary tumor, nephrectomy 4 weeks later. Nephrectomy followed 15 Gy stereotactic body radiation by 4 weeks. Serial blood draws occurred at baseline and 2 and 4 weeks post-SBRT. There are 13 residues in the CDR3. Germline assignment: CDR1 MDHEN and CDR2 SYDVKM. The trim removed 8 bases at V and 5 bases at J, leaving 4 bases unmatched. Regarding the study as a whole: In blood, top tumor clones expanded by 2 weeks, shrinking by 4.

About this clone itself: Its antigen is unknown.

The specimen was blood, collected from a patient whose treatment included radiotherapy and nephrectomy. The chain employs TRBV28 and TRBJ1-5; 9 bases agree with TRBD1. The clonotype was recovered from a man aged 60-69 years with renal cell carcinoma. DNA of the CDR3: TGTGCCAGCGGTGGACAGGGGTATCAGCCCCAGCATTTT. It specifies CASGGQGYQPQHF.